This T cell receptor (beta chain) was sequenced for a study of response to subunit inactivated influenza vaccine. This clonotype was counted ten times or more. Its antigen is unknown. Trimming removed 0 bases at V and 5 bases at J, with 12 bases between. Germline V gene data show CDR1 as LGHNA and CDR2 as YSLEER. The CDR3 extends over 15 amino acids. Study conclusions and caveats: Authors proposed each seasonal influenza vaccination draws in few new T cells.

From the RT-PCR reads, TCRdb called clonotypes with MiXCR, one entry per CDR3 protein. The repertoire holds approximately 700,000 distinct CDR3 sequences, with 15% to 19% as singletons. The receptor comes from a man between 45 and 60 years old who received an inactivated influenza vaccine. The specimen comprised PBMCs from blood, sampled less than 13 days after vaccination. This chain joins TRBV4-3 and TRBJ2-3, with D maybe TRBD2 (6 bases). The chain's CDR3 is CASSQDWTKGDTQYF. The CDR3, as DNA: TGCGCCAGCAGCCAAGATTGGACTAAGGGAGATACGCAGTATTTT.